This is a list of T cell receptor beta chains from one sample in a study of blood T cell repertoires in COVID-19. Generated by immunoSEQ multiplex PCR, the TCRdb table keeps only in-frame clones and is missing some. Here the sample spans under 250,000 clones, about 86% being singletons. The sample taken for sequencing was peripheral blood. These receptors came from a man aged 50-59 years with active or convalescent COVID-19. CDR3s include the opening cysteine and the closing phenylalanine or tryptophan. The order of the fields is J gene, D gene, V gene, clone size, CDR3 DNA, CDR3 protein. The D gene is left open where the match is weak. Size tells how often a clone was seen (once, few, many) or the class of an expanded clone, and some rows leave it out.

J gene: TRBJ1-2; D gene: TRBD1; V gene: TRBV5-8; clone size: NA; CDR3 DNA: TGTGCCAGCAGCACCTCTGGGGGGACAGCTAACTATGGCTACACCTTC; CDR3 protein: CASSTSGGTANYGYTF
J gene: TRBJ2-7; D gene: TRBD1; V gene: TRBV7-6; clone size: NA; CDR3 DNA: TGTGCCAGCAGCTTTGCCCCGGGACAGGGTTCCCACGAGCAGTACTTC; CDR3 protein: CASSFAPGQGSHEQYF
J gene: TRBJ2-5; D gene: TRBD2; V gene: TRBV19; clone size: NA; CDR3 DNA: TGTGCCAGTAGTATTTGGACTAGCGGGGGCCAAGAGACCCAGTACTTC; CDR3 protein: CASSIWTSGGQETQYF
J gene: TRBJ1-2; D gene: NA; V gene: TRBV6-5; clone size: NA; CDR3 DNA: TGTGCCAGCCCGGGAGGCGGGCCCAGAGTGCGCTACACCTTC; CDR3 protein: CASPGGGPRVRYTF
J gene: TRBJ2-1; D gene: NA; V gene: TRBV12-3/TRBV12-4; clone size: NA; CDR3 DNA: TGTGCCAGCAGTTCCCAGGGGAATGAGCAGTTCTTC; CDR3 protein: CASSSQGNEQFF
J gene: TRBJ1-4; D gene: TRBD1; V gene: TRBV2; clone size: NA; CDR3 DNA: TGTGCCAGCAGTGGACAGGGAAGGGGTGAAAAACTGTTTTTT; CDR3 protein: CASSGQGRGEKLFF
J gene: TRBJ1-2; D gene: TRBD1; V gene: TRBV30; clone size: NA; CDR3 DNA: TGTGCCTGGAGAATTTTGGGACAGGACCATGGCTACACCTTC; CDR3 protein: CAWRILGQDHGYTF
J gene: TRBJ1-6; D gene: TRBD1; V gene: TRBV28; clone size: few; CDR3 DNA: TGTGCCAGCAGGGAACGGGACAGCAATTCACCCCTCCACTTT; CDR3 protein: CASRERDSNSPLHF
J gene: TRBJ2-7; D gene: NA; V gene: TRBV7-9; clone size: NA; CDR3 DNA: TGTGCCAGCAGCCAGGGTACACTGGCTTACGAGCAGTACTTC; CDR3 protein: CASSQGTLAYEQYF
J gene: TRBJ1-1; D gene: TRBD1; V gene: TRBV7-2; clone size: NA; CDR3 DNA: TGTGCCAGCAGCTTCCAGGGGGCCCAGGGTCGAGCTTTCTTT; CDR3 protein: CASSFQGAQGRAFF
J gene: TRBJ1-2; D gene: NA; V gene: TRBV3-1/TRBV3-2; clone size: NA; CDR3 DNA: TGTGCCAGCAGCCAAACAACAGGGTACTATGGCTACACCTTC; CDR3 protein: CASSQTTGYYGYTF
J gene: TRBJ1-1; D gene: NA; V gene: TRBV7-3; clone size: once; CDR3 DNA: TGTGCCAGCAGCTTAACGGGAAAGGGGACTGAAGCTTTCTTT; CDR3 protein: CASSLTGKGTEAFF
J gene: TRBJ1-1; D gene: NA; V gene: TRBV10-3; clone size: NA; CDR3 DNA: TGTGCCAGAAGGGACACACTGAACACTGAAGCTTTCTTT; CDR3 protein: CARRDTLNTEAFF
J gene: TRBJ2-2; D gene: NA; V gene: TRBV27; clone size: NA; CDR3 DNA: TGTGCCAGCAGTTTATGGGCGAGCACCGGGGAGCTGTTTTTT; CDR3 protein: CASSLWASTGELFF